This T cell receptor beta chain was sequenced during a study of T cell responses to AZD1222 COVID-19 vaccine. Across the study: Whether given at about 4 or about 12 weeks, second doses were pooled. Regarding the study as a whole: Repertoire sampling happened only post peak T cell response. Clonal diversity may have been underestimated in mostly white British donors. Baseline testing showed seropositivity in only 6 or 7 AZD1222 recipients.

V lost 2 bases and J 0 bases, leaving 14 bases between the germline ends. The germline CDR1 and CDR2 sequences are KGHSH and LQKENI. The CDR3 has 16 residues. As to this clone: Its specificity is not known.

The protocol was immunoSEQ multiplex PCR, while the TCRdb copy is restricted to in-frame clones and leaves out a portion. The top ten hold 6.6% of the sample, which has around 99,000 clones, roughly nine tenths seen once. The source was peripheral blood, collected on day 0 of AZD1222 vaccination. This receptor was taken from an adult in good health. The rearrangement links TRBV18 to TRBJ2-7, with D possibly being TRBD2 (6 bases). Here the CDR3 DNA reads TGTGCCAGCTCACCAGGGGGGACCCTGAGCTCCTACGAGCAGTACTTC. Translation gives CASSPGGTLSSYEQYF. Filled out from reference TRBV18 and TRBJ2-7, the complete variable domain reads NAGVMQNPRHLVRRRGQEARLRCSPMKGHSHVYWYRQLPEEGLKFMVYLQKENIIDESGMPKERFSAEFPKEGPSILRIQQVVRGDSAAYFCASSPGGTLSSYEQYFGPGTRLTVT.